One and the same sample provided the 5 T cell receptor beta chains below, sequenced in a study of blood T cell repertoires in COVID-19. Sequencing used immunoSEQ multiplex PCR; TCRdb keeps in-frame clones, though not all of them. The sample lists almost 55,000 clones, around 84% occurring once. The source material was peripheral blood. These receptors originate from a man aged 45 to 65 with acute or convalescent COVID-19.

J is TRBJ2-2 and V is TRBV6-1; TRBD1 matches at 8 bases. Germline V gene data show CDR1 as MNHNS and CDR2 as SASEGT. Germline trimming cut 0 bases from V and 1 base from J; bases unmatched to any gene: 4. The CDR3 length is 17 residues. CDR3 residues: CASSEAPGQENTGELFF. CDR3 nucleotide sequence: TGTGCCAGCAGTGAAGCGCCGGGACAGGAGAACACCGGGGAGCTGTTTTTT.

This clone was picked up a small number of times. The chain joins TRBV27 to TRBJ2-7; D unresolved. V lost 6 bases and J lost 2, with 11 bases in between. CDR3 length: 13 amino acids. The germline V gene has CDR1 MNHEY and CDR2 SMNVEV (reference sequence). CDR3 coding DNA: TGTGCCAGCAGCCCAAATGGCCCCTACGAGCAGTACTTC. It encodes CASSPNGPYEQYF.

The V call is TRBV18, the J call TRBJ1-6; 11 bases map to TRBD1. The ends lost 2 bases at V and 10 bases at J; junction bases unmatched: 4. The germline V gene encodes CDR1 KGHSH and CDR2 LQKENI. The CDR3 has 15 residues. The CDR3 bases are TGTGCCAGCTCACCAGGGACAGGGGGAGGATCACCCCTCCACTTT. Amino acids: CASSPGTGGGSPLHF.

The chain links TRBV9 to TRBJ2-7; D gene unclear. The CDR3 totals 15 residues. V was clipped by 0 bases and J by 2 bases, with 12 bases between them. Germline lookup yields CDR1 SGDLS and CDR2 YYNGEE. This CDR3 reads CASSVAVGVTYEQYF. CDR3 nucleotide sequence: TGTGCCAGCAGCGTAGCGGTAGGAGTCACCTACGAGCAGTACTTC.

The CDR3 DNA follows: TGTGCCAGCAGTAGGACTAGCGGGAGGGCAGATACGCAGTATTTT. Amino acids: CASSRTSGRADTQYF. The J gene is TRBJ2-3, the V gene TRBV6-5; 15 bases map to TRBD2. CDR1 and CDR2 (germline): MNHEY, SVGAGI. The ends lost 5 bases at V and 4 bases at J; junction bases unmatched: 1. This CDR3 contains 15 residues.